The 14 T cell receptor beta chains given below trace back to one sample, sequenced in a study of T-cell memory formation after mild COVID-19. MiXCR, applied by TCRdb to the 5' RACE reads, yields one record per CDR3 protein. Counted here are approximately 430,000 distinct CDR3 sequences, about 25% occurring once; the ten biggest clones make up roughly 14%. The specimen sequenced was PBMCs or a T cell subset sorted from them (not recorded which). Receptors originate from an adult woman who had mild COVID-19 (a few samples of this study predate the infection). Cell type and time point are not known.

The gene calls are TRBV3-1 and TRBJ2-7; D possibly uses TRBD1 or TRBD2 (5 bases each). Germline CDR1 reads LGHDT; CDR2 reads YNNKEL (reference sequence). This CDR3 has 15 residues. V was cut by 4 bases and J by 5 bases, with 18 bases left in between. The CDR3 coding sequence is TGTGCCAGCAGCCCTGGGACCCGCGTCGGGGACGAGCAGTACTTC. Its translation: CASSPGTRVGDEQYF.

In this sample, this clonotype turned up many times. J is TRBJ1-2 and V is TRBV29-1, with D possibly TRBD1 on 5 matching bases. CDR1 SQVTM and CDR2 ANQGSEA come from the germline V gene. V was pared by 0 bases and J by 3 bases, with 5 bases between. This CDR3 region has 12 residues. CDR3 sequence (DNA): TGCAGCGTTGAAGACAGGGACTATGGCTACACCTTC. The encoded protein is CSVEDRDYGYTF.

This clonotype was counted a few times. The gene calls are TRBV9 and TRBJ2-7; a weak D match, TRBD2 (7 bases). CDR1 is SGDLS, CDR2 YYNGEE, per germline. Between the trimmed V and J ends, which lost 4 bases and 3 bases, there was a span of 17 bases. CDR3 length: 15 amino acids. CDR3 sequence reads: CASSRREGGGYEQYF. The CDR3 nucleotides read TGTGCCAGCAGCCGGAGGGAGGGGGGAGGCTACGAGCAGTACTTC.

This clonotype was detected only a few times. The V gene is TRBV5-1, the J gene TRBJ2-7; the match to TRBD2 covers 8 bases. After removal of 4 bases from V and 5 bases from J, the junction contained 8 bases not matched to a gene. This CDR3 is 14 amino acids long. Per the germline V gene, CDR1 is SGHRS and CDR2 is YFSETQ. The CDR3 bases are TGCGCCAGCAGCGAGCGGGGGCCGGCTGACGAGCAGTACTTC. It encodes CASSERGPADEQYF.

The chain combines TRBV9 with TRBJ1-2; D unclear. V gave up 0 bases and J gave up 2 bases, with 8 bases separating them. This CDR3 has 14 amino acids. Germline loops: CDR1 SGDLS, CDR2 YYNGEE. CDR3 bases: TGTGCCAGCAGCGTAGATCTACGGAACTATGGCTACACCTTC. It encodes CASSVDLRNYGYTF.

This clonotype was counted between two and nine times. The rearrangement links TRBV29-1 to TRBJ1-1, with D unresolved. The CDR3 runs to 15 residues. Trimming took 4 bases from V and 0 from J, leaving 15 bases between them. Germline values: CDR1 SQVTM, CDR2 ANQGSEA. The CDR3 region is CSVASPTTMNTEAFF. DNA for the CDR3: TGCAGCGTTGCCAGCCCAACAACGATGAACACTGAAGCTTTCTTT.

V usage is TRBV7-9 and J usage is TRBJ2-5, with 9 bases that match TRBD2. CDR1 SEHNR and CDR2 FQNEAQ come from the germline V gene (reference sequence). The CDR3 is made up of 17 amino acids. V lost 5 bases and J lost 5; bases outside the gene matches: 15. This CDR3 reads CASSPFDGAGGRETQYF. The DNA for the CDR3 is TGTGCCAGCAGCCCCTTCGATGGAGCGGGAGGCAGGGAGACCCAGTACTTC.

The chain recombines TRBV20-1 with TRBJ2-1; no firm D call. V shed 0 bases and J shed 7 bases, with 16 bases lying between them. Germline assignment: CDR1 DFQATT and CDR2 SNEGSKA (reference sequence). The CDR3 runs to 15 residues. This chain's CDR3 is CSARDVVDSLNEQFF. The CDR3 DNA reads as TGCAGTGCTAGAGACGTGGTAGATAGTCTGAATGAGCAGTTCTTC.

Written as DNA, the CDR3 is TGTGCCTGGAACCCTGGGACTAGCGGGAGCGATGAGCAGTTCTTC. Amino acids: CAWNPGTSGSDEQFF. The chain combines TRBV30 with TRBJ2-1, with 14 bases fitting TRBD2. This CDR3 is built from 15 residues. V shed 4 bases and J 8 bases; nucleotides not matched to a gene: 7. Per germline, CDR1 GTSNPN and CDR2 SVGIG (reference sequence). Full variable domain (rest looked up from reference TRBV30 and TRBJ2-1): SQTIHQWPATLVQPVGSPLSLECTVEGTSNPNLYWYRQAAGRGLQLLFYSVGIGQISSEVPQNLSASRPQDRQFILSSKKLLLSDSGFYLCAWNPGTSGSDEQFFGPGTRLTVL.

The chain uses TRBV7-6 and TRBJ2-5; 14 nucleotides match TRBD2. The germline V gene has CDR1 SGHVS and CDR2 FNYEAQ. CDR3 length equals 17 residues. The junction had 7 bases not matched to a gene; V was cut back by 3 bases and J by 4 bases. CDR3 sequence (DNA): TGTGCCAGCAGCTTCCAGGGACTAGCGGGAGTAGGAGAGACCCAGTACTTC. Translating gives CASSFQGLAGVGETQYF. The full variable domain, completed using reference TRBV7-6 and TRBJ2-5, is GAGVSQSPRYKVTKRGQDVALRCDPISGHVSLYWYRQALGQGPEFLTYFNYEAQQDKSGLPNDRFSAERPEGSISTLTIQRTEQRDSAMYRCASSFQGLAGVGETQYFGPGTRLLVL.

V is TRBV12-3 or TRBV12-4 and J is TRBJ2-1; unclear D gene. The CDR3 runs to 13 residues. V lost 4 bases and J 3 bases, leaving 7 bases between the germline ends. CDR3 in amino acids: CASSSRIYNEQFF. The DNA of the CDR3 is TGTGCCAGCAGTTCCAGGATCTACAATGAGCAGTTCTTC.

V gene TRBV24-1 combines with J gene TRBJ1-2, with D unclear. V was pared by 3 bases and J by 6 bases, with 10 bases between. There are 13 residues in the CDR3. Germline V gives CDR1 KGHDR, CDR2 SFDVKD. CDR3 in DNA: TGTGCCACCAGTGATGAGAGTTATAATGGCTACACCTTC. Residues: CATSDESYNGYTF.

The rearrangement joins TRBV19 to TRBJ2-2, with TRBD2 as a possible D gene (6 bases). Germline lookup yields CDR1 LNHDA and CDR2 SQIVND (reference sequence). The CDR3 extends over 15 amino acids. The V gene lost 7 bases and the J gene lost 1 base, with 13 bases spanning the gap. The chain's CDR3 is CASKGRTRNTGELFF. The DNA for the CDR3 is TGTGCCAGTAAGGGGAGGACCAGGAACACCGGGGAGCTGTTTTTT.

V gene TRBV29-1 combines with J gene TRBJ1-2; 8 bases are shared with TRBD1. CDR3 size: 15 residues. CDR1 and CDR2 from the germline V gene are SQVTM and ANQGSEA. This chain's CDR3 is CSVPPMTGVNYGYTF. CDR3 sequence (DNA): TGCAGTGTCCCCCCCATGACAGGGGTTAACTATGGCTACACCTTC.